The entry that follows covers one T cell receptor beta chain sequence. Its cognate antigen is unknown. A single base separates this from a much larger clone, so it may be a read error. This sample was included in a study of breast tumors, draining lymph nodes, adjacent tissues. Broader study findings: Tumor TCR diversity was below lymph nodes but above nontumor tissue.

Breast cancer patients provided tissue from their axillary draining lymph nodes. In TCRdb, the multiplex PCR reads were re-called with MiXCR into one record per CDR3 protein. Among over 70,000 distinct CDR3 sequences listed, roughly 29% were seen once. CDR3 length: 13 amino acids. Germline V gene lookup returns CDR1 MNHEY and CDR2 SVGAGI. V was shortened by 6 bases and J by 6 bases, with 14 bases between the two germline ends. The sample consisted of axillary lymph node tissue. The V call is TRBV6-5, the J call TRBJ1-2; D is uncertain. This clonotype was sampled from a female donor with breast cancer. Some clones in this sample may be carry-over from other donors' samples. The CDR3 DNA is TGTGCCAGCAGCCAACGGTGGGGAGATGGCTACACCTTC. Translation gives CASSQRWGDGYTF.